This T cell receptor (beta chain) was retrieved from a study of OX40 agonist ivuxolimab in advanced cancers. As regards this clone: Its target is unknown.

Study observations and caveats: With doses of 0.1 to 3.0 mg/kg, CD4+ and CD8+ blood T cells had undergone clonal expansion by week 6.

Repertoires were generated with immunoSEQ multiplex PCR, while TCRdb's copy carries only in-frame clones and drops some. The table includes about 81,000 clones, roughly 80% detected once. V lost 1 base to trimming and J lost 5 bases, with 8 bases between them. The CDR3 is 13 amino acids. Germline V CDR1 and CDR2: SEHNR, FQNEAQ (reference sequence). The investigators sampled blood at baseline, at cycle 4 day 1, and at cycle 7 day 1. This chain uses TRBV7-9 with TRBJ1-1; D remains ambiguous. This clonotype originated in an adult with an advanced solid tumor such as melanoma, head and neck, liver or kidney cancer. The sample consisted of CD4+ or CD8+ T cells sorted from blood, taken in a trial of the OX40 agonist ivuxolimab. The CDR3: CASSLGSATEAFF. For the CDR3, the DNA is TGTGCCAGCAGCTTAGGTTCGGCGACTGAAGCTTTCTTT.